What follows describes a single T cell receptor beta chain. The antigen is not known. TCR beta VDJ combinations and CDR3 sequences were profiled from genomic DNA. TCRdb redid the calling of the reads with MiXCR, one entry per CDR3 protein. The sample holds about 160,000 distinct CDR3 sequences, about 70% seen once. Patients chosen for sequencing had CD8+CD57+ cells that had expanded, as shown by flow cytometry. Untreated patients provided the blood samples, with no therapy given before sampling. The data belong to a study of CD8+CD57+ T cells in acquired aplastic anemia. Study-level background: Sorted CD4+ and CD8+ cells yielded approximately 3.4 ug of DNA on average. General observations from the study: Comparison of patients with controls identified about 30 shared CD8+ CDR3 sequences.

CDR3 length equals 15 residues. CDR1 is SEHNR, CDR2 FQNEAQ, per germline (reference sequence). Trimming stripped 4 bases from V and 4 bases from J, with 17 bases between. This sequence was found in a human donor with aplastic anemia. Sequencing input: sorted CD4+, CD8+, or CD8+CD57+ T cells (not recorded which) from PBMCs. The chain employs TRBV7-9 and TRBJ2-7, with a possible D match to TRBD2 (7 bases). CDR3 bases: TGTGCCAGCAGCTCAGGGGAGGGGGGGCCATACGAGCAGTACTTC. Translated: CASSSGEGGPYEQYF.